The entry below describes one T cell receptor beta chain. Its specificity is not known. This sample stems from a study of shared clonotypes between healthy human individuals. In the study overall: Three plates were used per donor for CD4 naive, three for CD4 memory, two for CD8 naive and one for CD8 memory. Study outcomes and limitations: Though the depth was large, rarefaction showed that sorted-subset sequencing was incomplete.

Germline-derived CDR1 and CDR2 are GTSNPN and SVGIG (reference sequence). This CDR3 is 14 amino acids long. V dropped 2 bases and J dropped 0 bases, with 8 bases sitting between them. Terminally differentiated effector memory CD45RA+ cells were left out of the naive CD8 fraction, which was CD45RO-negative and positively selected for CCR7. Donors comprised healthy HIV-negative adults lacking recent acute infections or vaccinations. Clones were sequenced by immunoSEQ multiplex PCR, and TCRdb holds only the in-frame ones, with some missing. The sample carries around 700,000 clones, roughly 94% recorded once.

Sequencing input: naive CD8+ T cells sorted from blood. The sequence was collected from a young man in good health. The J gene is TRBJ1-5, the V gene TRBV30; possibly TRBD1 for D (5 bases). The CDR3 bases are TGTGCCTGGAGTAGGGGCTATAGCAATCAGCCCCAGCATTTT. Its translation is CAWSRGYSNQPQHF.